This T cell receptor (beta chain) was identified in a study of shared clonotypes between healthy human individuals. As for the study in general: Each donor had three CD4 naive, three CD4 memory, two CD8 naive and one CD8 memory plate.

Study results and limitations: Naive CD4 clonotypes were shared across several donors at roughly 5%.

V lost 0 bases to trimming and J lost 10 bases, with 9 bases between them. The CDR3 loop spans 12 amino acids. Germline V gives CDR1 SGDLS, CDR2 YYNGEE. In the study's own analysis: ImmunoSEQ gave junction-only sequences without quality scores, so filtering differed. Clones were sequenced by immunoSEQ multiplex PCR, and TCRdb holds only the in-frame ones, with some missing. D and trimming were read from the DNA, whereas the V and J calls and clone size are those reported in that table. The sample holds roughly 2.6 million clones, just over 90% seen once. Note on this clone: Its target is not known. The same CDR3 is also encoded by other DNA sequences in this sample.

The healthy adult donors were HIV-negative and reported no recent acute infections or vaccinations. The source material was naive CD4+ T cells sorted from blood. Subset here: CD45RA+ positively selected. The receptor was derived from a young man in good health. J is TRBJ2-3 and V is TRBV9, with unresolved D. Here the CDR3 reads CASSVDRAPQYF. CDR3 coding DNA: TGTGCCAGCAGCGTAGACCGGGCTCCGCAGTATTTT.